These T cell receptor beta chains were read from a single sample in a study of blood T cell repertoires in COVID-19. Assay: immunoSEQ multiplex PCR; the TCRdb copy retains only in-frame clones and omits some. The table shows about 310,000 clones, with around 91% occurring only once. Source material: peripheral blood. These receptor sequences come from a woman aged 40 to 55 with COVID-19, enrolled during active disease. CDR3s include the opening cysteine and the closing phenylalanine or tryptophan. The D gene is left open where the match is weak. Only some rows state a clone size, as once, few, many or a class for expanded clones.

j_call	v_call	clone_size	d_call	cdr3_aa	cdr3_nt
TRBJ1-4	TRBV19	.	TRBD1	CASGQTGRREKLFF	TGTGCCAGTGGCCAGACAGGGAGGAGAGAAAAACTGTTTTTT
TRBJ1-1	TRBV19	.	.	CASSIGLEAFF	TGTGCCAGTAGTATAGGGCTTGAAGCTTTCTTT
TRBJ2-7	TRBV6-5	.	TRBD1	CASSSPGQGTPYEQYF	TGTGCCAGCAGTTCCCCGGGACAGGGAACTCCCTACGAGCAGTACTTC
TRBJ1-1	TRBV5-1	.	.	CASSPYGNTEAFF	TGCGCCAGCAGCCCCTATGGGAACACTGAAGCTTTCTTT
TRBJ2-7	TRBV20-1	once	.	CSASEQISYEQYF	TGCAGTGCTAGTGAACAGATATCCTACGAGCAGTACTTC
TRBJ2-2	TRBV28	.	TRBD1	CASNVQGANGELFF	TGTGCCAGCAACGTACAGGGGGCTAACGGGGAGCTGTTTTTT
TRBJ2-4	TRBV28	.	.	CASSLFAAGFRSNIQYF	TGTGCCAGCAGTTTATTCGCGGCAGGGTTTCGTAGCAACATTCAGTACTTC
TRBJ1-4	TRBV27	.	.	CASSFRGNEKLFF	TGTGCCAGCAGTTTCAGAGGGAATGAAAAACTGTTTTTT
TRBJ2-5	TRBV7-2	.	.	CASSLVASETQYF	TGTGCCAGCAGCTTAGTAGCGTCCGAGACCCAGTACTTC
TRBJ2-7	TRBV6-5	.	.	CASSYSRRDHEQYF	TGTGCCAGCAGTTACTCGCGGAGGGACCACGAGCAGTACTTC
TRBJ1-5	TRBV28	.	.	CASNLELSNQPQHF	TGTGCCAGCAATCTCGAACTGTCGAATCAGCCCCAGCATTTT
TRBJ2-7	TRBV27	.	TRBD1	CASREDRNYEQYF	TGTGCCAGCAGGGAGGACAGGAACTACGAGCAGTACTTC
TRBJ2-5	TRBV6-2/TRBV6-3	.	.	CASSSPGFQETQYF	TGTGCCAGCAGTTCTCCGGGATTCCAAGAGACCCAGTACTTC
TRBJ2-7	TRBV7-6	.	.	CASSLGVEYEQYF	TGTGCCAGCAGCTTAGGTGTGGAGTACGAGCAGTACTTC
TRBJ1-2	TRBV12-3/TRBV12-4	.	TRBD1	CASSGQGNYGYTF	TGTGCCAGCAGCGGACAGGGGAACTATGGCTACACCTTC
TRBJ2-2	TRBV6-2/TRBV6-3	.	TRBD1	CASSPSLTGSKNPNTGELFF	TGTGCCAGCAGTCCGTCCCTGACAGGGTCAAAAAACCCGAACACCGGGGAGCTGTTTTTT
TRBJ1-5	TRBV18	.	.	CASSPADLRNNQPQHF	TGTGCCAGCTCACCGGCCGACCTGCGGAACAATCAGCCCCAGCATTTT
TRBJ2-7	TRBV10-3	once	TRBD2	CAISAVALAGSYEQYF	TGTGCCATCAGTGCGGTTGCACTAGCGGGTTCCTACGAGCAGTACTTC
TRBJ1-4	TRBV28	.	.	CASSRGPNEKLFF	TGTGCCAGCAGCCGCGGGCCGAATGAAAAACTGTTTTTT
TRBJ1-1	TRBV5-6	.	.	CASSHQPGTEAFF	TGTGCCAGCAGCCATCAACCCGGGACAGAAGCTTTCTTT
TRBJ2-1	TRBV9	.	TRBD2	CASSVELAGNEQFF	TGTGCCAGCAGCGTAGAACTAGCGGGCAATGAGCAGTTCTTC
TRBJ1-5	TRBV7-9	few	.	CASSSVGGNNQPQHF	TGTGCCAGCAGCTCCGTCGGGGGGAACAATCAGCCCCAGCATTTT
TRBJ2-7	TRBV12-5	once	.	CASGLGGGPSYEQYF	TGTGCTAGTGGTTTGGGAGGGGGACCGAGCTACGAGCAGTACTTC
TRBJ2-5	TRBV14	.	.	CASSPIQRAEETQYF	TGTGCCAGCAGCCCGATCCAGCGGGCCGAAGAGACCCAGTACTTC
TRBJ2-1	TRBV27	.	.	CASSPRVFRGNEQFF	TGTGCCAGCAGTCCCCGGGTCTTCAGAGGGAATGAGCAGTTCTTC
TRBJ1-5	TRBV2	.	.	CASTRTEGNQPQHF	TGTGCCAGCACAAGGACAGAAGGAAATCAGCCCCAGCATTTT
TRBJ1-5	TRBV19	.	TRBD1	CASSTPGQWAQPQHF	TGTGCCAGTAGTACACCGGGACAGTGGGCACAGCCCCAGCATTTT
TRBJ1-4	TRBV28	.	TRBD1	CASSTPAGQGPTNEKLFF	TGTGCCAGCAGCACCCCCGCCGGACAGGGACCTACTAATGAAAAACTGTTTTTT
TRBJ1-6	TRBV18	few	TRBD1	CASSATQDRVRNSPLHF	TGTGCCAGCTCAGCTACTCAGGACAGGGTTCGTAATTCACCCCTCCACTTT
TRBJ2-3	TRBV6-6	.	TRBD2	CASSPHILGGRAPDTQYF	TGTGCCAGCAGTCCACACATCTTAGGCGGGAGGGCCCCAGATACGCAGTATTTT
TRBJ2-1	TRBV5-4	.	.	CASSRYRAHNEQFF	TGTGCCAGCAGCCGCTACAGGGCTCACAATGAGCAGTTCTTC
TRBJ1-1	TRBV18	.	TRBD1	CASSLDRGDTEAFF	TGTGCCAGCTCACTAGACAGGGGTGACACTGAAGCTTTCTTT
TRBJ2-4	TRBV7-9	once	.	CASSHQGDIQYF	TGTGCCAGCAGCCACCAGGGTGACATTCAGTACTTC
TRBJ1-3	TRBV27	.	.	CASSLSGSNTIYF	TGTGCCAGCAGTTTAAGCGGCTCGAACACCATATATTTT
TRBJ2-3	TRBV6-2/TRBV6-3	once	TRBD1	CASSRGQGTDTQYF	TGTGCCAGCAGTCGCGGACAGGGAACAGATACGCAGTATTTT
TRBJ2-7	TRBV15	.	TRBD2	CATSRVSGGPPYEQYF	TGTGCCACCAGCAGAGTATCGGGGGGACCCCCCTACGAGCAGTACTTC
TRBJ2-3	TRBV18	.	TRBD1	CASSPRDRGHEDTQYF	TGTGCCAGCTCACCAAGGGACAGGGGGCATGAAGATACGCAGTATTTT
TRBJ2-3	TRBV29-1	few	TRBD2	CSADIAGVTDTQYF	TGCAGCGCCGACATAGCGGGAGTCACAGATACGCAGTATTTT
TRBJ2-5	TRBV6-2/TRBV6-3	.	TRBD1	CASSSQGKLLETQYF	TGTGCCAGCAGTTCACAGGGGAAACTCCTAGAGACCCAGTACTTC
TRBJ2-5	TRBV2	.	TRBD2	CARKGLAGASYQETQYF	TGTGCCAGGAAAGGACTAGCGGGGGCCTCGTACCAAGAGACCCAGTACTTC
TRBJ2-6	TRBV5-8	.	.	CASSSRPGKYASGANVLTF	TGTGCCAGCAGCTCCCGGCCAGGCAAATACGCCTCTGGGGCCAACGTCCTGACTTTC
TRBJ1-1	TRBV28	.	TRBD1	CASGGVTGTTEAFF	TGTGCCAGTGGAGGGGTGACAGGGACGACTGAAGCTTTCTTT
TRBJ1-1	TRBV5-1	.	.	CASSVNRNTEAFF	TGCGCCAGCAGCGTAAACAGGAACACTGAAGCTTTCTTT
TRBJ2-5	TRBV28	.	TRBD2	CASRPGLANQETQYF	TGTGCCAGCAGGCCGGGACTAGCGAACCAAGAGACCCAGTACTTC
TRBJ2-5	TRBV15	.	.	CATSRVDREETQYF	TGTGCCACCAGCAGAGTTGACAGAGAAGAGACCCAGTACTTC
TRBJ1-3	TRBV19	few	TRBD1	CASRPTGSSGNTIYF	TGTGCCAGTAGACCGACAGGGTCCTCTGGAAACACCATATATTTT
TRBJ1-2	TRBV5-6	.	.	CASSYAGGQRYGYTF	TGTGCCAGCAGCTATGCGGGGGGCCAACGCTATGGCTACACCTTC
TRBJ2-7	TRBV27	.	TRBD2	CASSLLTSGRYYEQYF	TGTGCCAGCAGTTTATTAACTAGCGGGAGGTACTACGAGCAGTACTTC
TRBJ1-6	TRBV2	.	.	CASSERQANSPLHF	TGTGCCAGCAGTGAACGACAGGCTAATTCACCCCTCCACTTT
TRBJ2-1	TRBV27	.	TRBD2	CASTLGTSGYNEQFF	TGTGCCAGCACTCTGGGGACTAGCGGGTACAATGAGCAGTTCTTC
TRBJ2-7	TRBV4-2	.	.	CASSQGFQEASYEQYF	TGTGCCAGCAGCCAAGGGTTCCAGGAAGCCTCCTACGAGCAGTACTTC
TRBJ2-1	TRBV18	.	.	CASSPRTTMSSYNEQFF	TGTGCCAGCTCACCAAGGACTACCATGAGCTCCTACAATGAGCAGTTCTTC
TRBJ1-2	TRBV27	.	.	CASSFGGFYGYTF	TGTGCCAGCAGTTTCGGGGGATTCTATGGCTACACCTTC